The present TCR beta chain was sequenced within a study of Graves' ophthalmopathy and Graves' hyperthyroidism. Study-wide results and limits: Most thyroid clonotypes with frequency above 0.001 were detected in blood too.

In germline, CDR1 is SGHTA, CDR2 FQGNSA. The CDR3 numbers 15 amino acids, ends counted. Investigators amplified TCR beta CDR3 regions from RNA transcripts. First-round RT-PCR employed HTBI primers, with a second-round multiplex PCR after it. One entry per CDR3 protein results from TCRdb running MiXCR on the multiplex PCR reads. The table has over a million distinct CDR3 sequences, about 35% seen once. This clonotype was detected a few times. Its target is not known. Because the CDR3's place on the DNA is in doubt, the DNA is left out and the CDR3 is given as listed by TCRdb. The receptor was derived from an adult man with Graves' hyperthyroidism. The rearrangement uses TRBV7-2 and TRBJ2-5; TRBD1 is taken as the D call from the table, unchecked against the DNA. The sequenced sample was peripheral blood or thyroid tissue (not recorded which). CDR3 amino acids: CASSLEFWGPGTQHF.